One T cell receptor (beta chain) is described in this entry. Antigen specificity is unknown. These data come from a study of CXCR3-negative and CXCR3-positive naive CD8 T cells. Across the whole study: The dataset comprises approximately 140 million TRB reads in total, with about 1.5 +/- 0.3 million reads per library. General observations from the study: TRB CDR3s of CXCR3-positive naive cells were more hydrophobic than those of CXCR3-negative naive cells. Comparably high diversity marked both naive subsets, whereas memory CD8+ cells had much lower diversity. TRB CDR3 properties served as the basis for inferring TCR strength, and surface CD5 was comparable between naive subsets.

The germline CDR1 and CDR2 sequences are SGHAT and FQNNGV. The CDR3 runs to 13 residues. Triplicate sorts of 300,000 cells per CD8+ subset. The study made its TRB cDNA libraries by 5' RACE, adding UMI labels. TCRdb reprocessed the 5' RACE reads and stores each CDR3 protein as one record, lacking DNA. This listing includes about 89,000 distinct CDR3 sequences. The receptor comes from a human donor in good health. Some clones in this sample may be carry-over from other donors' samples. The chain employs TRBV11-2 and TRBJ2-7. Sequences were obtained from naive CXCR3+ CD8+ T cells from blood. Subset reported: CD45RO-CCR7+CD27+CD95- naive CD8+ T cells expressing CXCR3 (TNR3+). CDR3 region: CASSLSSAYEQYF.